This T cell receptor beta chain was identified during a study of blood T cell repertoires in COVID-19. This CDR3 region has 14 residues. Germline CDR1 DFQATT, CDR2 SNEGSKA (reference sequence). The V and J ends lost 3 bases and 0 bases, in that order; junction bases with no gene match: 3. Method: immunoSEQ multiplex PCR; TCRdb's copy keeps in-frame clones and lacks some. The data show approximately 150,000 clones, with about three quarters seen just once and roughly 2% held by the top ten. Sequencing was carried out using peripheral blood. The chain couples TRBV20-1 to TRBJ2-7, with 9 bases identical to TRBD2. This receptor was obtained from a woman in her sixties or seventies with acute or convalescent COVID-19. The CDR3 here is CSASGSGSSYEQYF. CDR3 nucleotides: TGCAGTGCTAGTGGTAGCGGGAGCTCCTACGAGCAGTACTTC.